Below, 29 T cell receptor beta chains from the same sample are listed, as sequenced in a study of shared clonotypes between healthy human individuals. Generated by immunoSEQ multiplex PCR, the TCRdb table keeps only in-frame clones and is missing some. The sample carries about 2.4 million clones, under 95% recorded once. Sequenced: naive CD4+ T cells from PBMCs. The subset denotes: CD45RA+ positively selected. The receptors come from a man younger than 35 in good health. Some clones in this sample may be carry-over from other donors' samples.

J is TRBJ2-7 and V is TRBV28; 10 positions agree with TRBD2. The germline V gene encodes CDR1 MDHEN and CDR2 SYDVKM. The trim removed 6 bases at V and 5 bases at J, leaving 13 bases unmatched. CDR3 length equals 16 residues. The CDR3 sequence: CASSPISSGRKNEQYF. The CDR3 nucleotides are TGTGCCAGCAGCCCAATTAGTAGCGGGAGGAAAAACGAGCAGTACTTC.

The chain employs TRBV11-3 and TRBJ2-1; D perhaps matches TRBD2 (6 bases). V was trimmed by 5 bases and J by 10 bases, leaving 15 bases between them. The CDR3 covers 13 residues. Germline-derived CDR1 and CDR2 are SGHNT and YENEEA. CDR3 sequence reads: CASSVAASGEQFF. CDR3 nucleotide sequence: TGTGCCAGCAGCGTTGCGGCCAGCGGGGAGCAGTTCTTC.

The rearrangement uses TRBV29-1 and TRBJ2-3; 7 positions agree with TRBD2. Germline V gives CDR1 SQVTM, CDR2 ANQGSEA. CDR3 length: 14 residues. V shed 6 bases and J 7 bases; nucleotides not matched to a gene: 13. CDR3 sequence (DNA): TGCAGCGTCGCCCCCTCTCTAGCGGAAAATACGCAGTATTTT. This sequence encodes CSVAPSLAENTQYF.

The table lists this clone with a count of one. Other DNA sequences from this sample encode an identical CDR3 as well. This chain uses TRBV28 with TRBJ1-1; D gene unclear. Germline CDR1 and CDR2: MDHEN and SYDVKM. There are 12 residues in the CDR3. Trimming took 6 bases from V and 2 from J, leaving 7 bases between them. CDR3 region: CASRVLNTEAFF. DNA of the CDR3: TGTGCCAGCAGGGTATTAAACACTGAAGCTTTCTTT.

This chain joins TRBV11-3 and TRBJ2-7, with 10 bases lining up with TRBD1. The CDR3 is 15 residues long. J gave up 5 bases and V 5 bases, and 9 bases lay outside the gene matches. CDR1 SGHNT and CDR2 YENEEA come from the germline V gene. CDR3 nucleotides: TGTGCCAGCAGCGCAAGTTGGGACAGGGGCCACGAGCAGTACTTC. This translates into CASSASWDRGHEQYF.

The chain uses TRBV21-1 and TRBJ2-5. TRBV21-1 is a pseudogene locus. There are 14 residues in the CDR3. The CDR3, as DNA: TGTGCCAGCAGCAAAGAGACGTCCCCGGAGACCCAGTACTTC. Translated, it gives CASSKETSPETQYF.

The J gene is TRBJ2-7, the V gene TRBV7-3, with a weak D call TRBD1 (6 bases). This CDR3 is 15 amino acids long. CDR1 SGHTA and CDR2 FQGTGA come from the germline V gene. Trimming took 3 bases from V and 2 from J, leaving 14 bases between them. This CDR3 is CASSFDSTGTYEQYF. In DNA, the CDR3 is TGTGCCAGCAGCTTCGACTCTACAGGGACCTACGAGCAGTACTTC.

The V call is TRBV30, the J call TRBJ1-1; 7 nucleotides line up with TRBD1. The CDR3 is made up of 15 amino acids. Germline CDR1 and CDR2: GTSNPN and SVGIG (reference sequence). V gave up 0 bases and J gave up 0 bases; unmatched junction bases: 4. The DNA of the CDR3 is TGTGCCTGGAGTGTACTCAGGGGGTTGAACACTGAAGCTTTCTTT. Protein sequence: CAWSVLRGLNTEAFF.

The CDR3 DNA reads TGTGCCAGCAGTGCGATTACAGGGGCCGGGGAGACCCAGTACTTC. This translates into CASSAITGAGETQYF. The V and J genes are TRBV2 and TRBJ2-5, with 7 bases that match TRBD1. V lost 4 bases to trimming and J lost 5 bases; unmatched junction nucleotides: 10. The germline gives CDR1 SNHLY, CDR2 FYNNEI. This CDR3 region has 15 residues.

The chain uses TRBV28 and TRBJ2-5, with D unclear. V was cut by 7 bases and J by 7 bases, with 13 bases left in between. Per the germline V gene, CDR1 is MDHEN and CDR2 is SYDVKM. The CDR3 spans 12 residues. CDR3 amino acids: CASKKRPGTQYF. For the CDR3, the DNA is TGTGCCAGCAAAAAGAGACCCGGGACCCAGTACTTC.

V gene TRBV2 combines with J gene TRBJ2-1, with 8 nucleotides matching TRBD1. There are 15 residues in the CDR3. Germline assignment: CDR1 SNHLY and CDR2 FYNNEI. Trimming removed 7 bases from V and 6 bases from J; junction bases left unmatched: 11. CDR3 protein: CASKQESGQGNEQFF. The CDR3 DNA follows: TGTGCCAGCAAACAAGAATCAGGACAGGGCAATGAGCAGTTCTTC.

The chain has TRBV6-5 and TRBJ2-5; D possibly corresponds to TRBD2 (6 bases). The CDR3 has 14 amino acids. V gave up 6 bases and J gave up 1 base, with 12 bases separating them. CDR1 MNHEY and CDR2 SVGAGI come from the germline V gene. The CDR3 bases are TGTGCCAGCAGCCGTGGGGGGTTCCAAGAGACCCAGTACTTC. This sequence encodes CASSRGGFQETQYF.

This rearrangement joins TRBV7-6 to TRBJ2-7, with D possibly being TRBD1 or TRBD2 (5 bases each). The germline CDR1 and CDR2 sequences are SGHVS and FNYEAQ. The CDR3 runs to 17 residues. Between the trimmed V and J ends, which lost 1 base and 3 bases, there was a span of 19 bases. CDR3 bases: TGTGCCAGCAGCTTAGGGGGACGGAGCCTAGTCGGCTACGAGCAGTACTTC. As protein: CASSLGGRSLVGYEQYF.

The CDR3 DNA is TGTGCCACCAGCATACAATCGGGCCCTGTATTCTTT. It codes for CATSIQSGPVFF. The rearrangement uses TRBV15 and TRBJ1-1; D is undetermined. Deletions cut 4 bases from V and 14 bases from J, with 17 bases between. The CDR3 loop spans 12 amino acids. Per the germline V gene, CDR1 is LNHNV and CDR2 is YYDKDF (reference sequence). The entire variable domain, with the rest obtained from reference TRBV15 and TRBJ1-1, is as follows: DAMVIQNPRYQVTQFGKPVTLSCSQTLNHNVMYWYQQKSSQAPKLLFHYYDKDFNNEADTPDNFQSRRPNTSFCFLDIRSPGLGDTAMYLCATSIQSGPVFFGQGTRLTVV.

The chain has TRBV4-1 and TRBJ1-2; D remains ambiguous. The CDR3 is 12 residues long. Looked up from germline, CDR1 is MGHRA and CDR2 is YSYEKL. The V gene lost 4 bases and the J gene lost 4 bases, with 7 bases spanning the gap. The DNA of the CDR3 is TGCGCCAGCAGCCGGGAGCTCTATGGCTACACCTTC. Its protein is CASSRELYGYTF.

This chain uses TRBV7-9 with TRBJ1-2; 11 bases line up with TRBD1. Germline trimming cut 4 bases from V and 4 bases from J; bases unmatched to any gene: 11. CDR3 length: 17 amino acids. Germline values: CDR1 SEHNR, CDR2 FQNEAQ (reference sequence). In DNA form, the CDR3 reads TGTGCCAGCAGCTCCTCGGTGGGGACAGGGGGGTCCTATGGCTACACCTTC. This translates into CASSSSVGTGGSYGYTF.

The V call is TRBV11-2, the J call TRBJ2-1; 12 bases align to TRBD2. The J segment lost 4 bases and the V segment lost 0 bases, leaving 7 bases of the junction unmatched. Germline V gives CDR1 SGHAT, CDR2 FQNNGV. This CDR3 comprises 18 residues. The CDR3 sequence: CASSLEGGLAGHYNEQFF. CDR3 nucleotide sequence: TGTGCCAGCAGCTTAGAGGGCGGACTAGCGGGACATTACAATGAGCAGTTCTTC.

In this sample, this clone turned up once. This rearrangement joins TRBV6-1 to TRBJ2-7, with 11 bases matching TRBD2. This CDR3 spans 15 amino acids. Germline V gene sequence: CDR1 MNHNS, CDR2 SASEGT. V lost 7 bases to trimming and J lost 2 bases; unmatched junction nucleotides: 7. The CDR3 protein is CASILTSGIAYEQYF. In DNA form, the CDR3 reads TGTGCCAGCATATTGACTAGCGGGATAGCCTACGAGCAGTACTTC.

The genes are TRBV7-2 and TRBJ1-3; D perhaps matches TRBD1 (5 bases). The germline CDR1 and CDR2 sequences are SGHTA and FQGNSA. V was shortened by 2 bases and J by 4 bases, with 15 bases between the two germline ends. The CDR3 totals 16 residues. The CDR3 is CASSLRGGLRGNTIYF. CDR3 coding DNA: TGTGCCAGCAGCTTACGGGGCGGGCTCCGGGGAAACACCATATATTTT.

The J gene is TRBJ2-4, the V gene TRBV29-1; no reliable D call. CDR3 length: 14 amino acids. CDR1 SQVTM and CDR2 ANQGSEA come from the germline V gene. Trimming took off 4 bases at V and 0 bases at J, with 10 bases between the two ends. For the CDR3, the DNA is TGCAGCGTTGTTGGCGTTAAAGCCAAAAACATTCAGTACTTC. Translated: CSVVGVKAKNIQYF.

The chain combines TRBV27 with TRBJ1-4; unclear D gene. The ends were cut back, 4 bases at V and 8 bases at J, with 11 bases in the middle. Germline V gene data show CDR1 as MNHEY and CDR2 as SMNVEV (reference sequence). The CDR3 runs to 13 residues. The CDR3 bases are TGTGCCAGCAGTTCCTACCTAGGGGAAAAACTGTTTTTT. Translation: CASSSYLGEKLFF.

This sequence joins TRBV29-1 and TRBJ1-2; D remains unclear. Trimming removed 6 bases at V and 4 bases at J, with 12 bases between. From germline, CDR1 is SQVTM and CDR2 ANQGSEA. This CDR3 has 12 amino acids. For the CDR3, the DNA is TGCAGCGTCCGTACTATAAGCTATGGCTACACCTTC. Translation gives CSVRTISYGYTF. Drawing the rest from reference TRBV29-1 and TRBJ1-2, the complete variable domain is SAVISQKPSRDICQRGTSLTIQCQVDSQVTMMFWYRQQPGQSLTLIATANQGSEATYESGFVIDKFPISRPNLTFSTLTVSNMSPEDSSIYLCSVRTISYGYTFGSGTRLTVV.

The genes are TRBV28 and TRBJ1-3; D is ambiguous. This CDR3 comprises 16 residues. The V end was cut by 7 bases, the J end by 2 bases, with 18 bases between. Germline lookup yields CDR1 MDHEN and CDR2 SYDVKM. This chain's CDR3 is CASTPVRLSTGNTIYF. Written as DNA, the CDR3 is TGTGCCAGCACCCCGGTCCGACTCTCGACTGGAAACACCATATATTTT.

As concerns this clone: The same CDR3 also results from other DNA sequences found in this sample. The J gene is TRBJ1-1, the V gene TRBV2; unclear D gene. V shed 6 bases and J shed 4 bases, with 9 bases lying between them. CDR3 length equals 12 residues. CDR1 is SNHLY, CDR2 FYNNEI, per germline. The CDR3: CASSTTGTEAFF. DNA of the CDR3: TGTGCCAGCAGCACGACGGGCACTGAAGCTTTCTTT. The full variable domain, with the rest looked up from reference TRBV2 and TRBJ1-1, is EPEVTQTPSHQVTQMGQEVILRCVPISNHLYFYWYRQILGQKVEFLVSFYNNEISEKSEIFDDQFSVERPDGSNFTLKIRSTKLEDSAMYFCASSTTGTEAFFGQGTRLTVV.

This clone has only one observation. The sample carries other DNA sequences with the same CDR3. The chain combines TRBV18 with TRBJ2-6; 10 bases agree with TRBD1. Germline V gene data show CDR1 as KGHSH and CDR2 as LQKENI. After removal of 2 bases from V and 1 base from J, the junction contained 5 bases not matched to a gene. This CDR3 region has 18 residues. The CDR3 protein is CASSPFRQGASGANVLTF. The CDR3 coding sequence is TGTGCCAGCTCACCATTCAGACAGGGGGCGTCTGGGGCCAACGTCCTGACTTTC.

This chain joins TRBV19 and TRBJ2-7; TRBD2 matches 8 bases. Germline lookup yields CDR1 LNHDA and CDR2 SQIVND (reference sequence). V shed 6 bases and J 0 bases; nucleotides not matched to a gene: 10. This CDR3 region has 16 residues. The CDR3 is CASRQTGGISSYEQYF. CDR3 nucleotides: TGTGCCAGTAGGCAAACGGGAGGGATCAGCTCCTACGAGCAGTACTTC.

Concerning this clone: Other DNA sequences in this specimen translate into the identical CDR3. This chain joins TRBV5-1 and TRBJ2-5; tentative D call: TRBD1 (6 bases). CDR1 SGHRS and CDR2 YFSETQ come from the germline V gene. The V gene lost 1 base and the J gene lost 1 base, with 8 bases spanning the gap. The CDR3 sequence is 14 residues long. CDR3 sequence: CASSLRQAQETQYF. CDR3 sequence (DNA): TGCGCCAGCAGCTTGCGACAGGCCCAAGAGACCCAGTACTTC.

The gene calls are TRBV5-4 and TRBJ2-3; D gene uncertain. CDR1 is SGHNT and CDR2 is YYREEE in the germline V gene (reference sequence). CDR3 length: 14 residues. V lost 4 bases to trimming and J lost 7 bases, with 16 bases between them. CDR3 sequence reads: CASSPGPWGYTQYF. CDR3 nucleotide sequence: TGTGCCAGCAGCCCCGGCCCGTGGGGTTATACGCAGTATTTT.

CDR3 in DNA: TGTGCCAGCAGGTGTAACAGGGGCTCCTACGAGCAGTACTTC. The encoded protein is CASRCNRGSYEQYF. The chain uses TRBV21-1 and TRBJ2-7; TRBD1 is taken as the D call from the table, unchecked against the DNA. TRBV21-1 counts as a pseudogene. The CDR3 totals 14 residues.